This is a list of T cell receptor beta chains from one sample in a study of T cells in Graves' hyperthyroidism and ophthalmopathy. MiXCR, run by TCRdb on the multiplex PCR reads, gives a single entry per CDR3 protein. The table records 500,000 to 750,000 distinct CDR3 sequences, around 16% of them present only once. The sequenced sample consisted of blood. These receptors were collected from a woman in her twenties or thirties with Graves' hyperthyroidism. The CDR3 runs from the conserved cysteine through the conserved F or W. A D gene is named only where the DNA matches it firmly. Part of the rows lack a size; the others show once, few, many or a class for expanded clones.

d_call,v_call,j_call,clone_size,cdr3_nt,cdr3_aa
TRBD2,TRBV27,TRBJ2-1,many,TGTGCCAGCAGTTTGGCTAGCGGGAACGATGAGCAGTTCTTC,CASSLASGNDEQFF
NA,TRBV12-3/TRBV12-4,TRBJ2-7,many,TGTGCCAGCAGCGACACCTCCCGGGACAGGGGCTTAGCGGGAGCTTGGTACGAGCAGTACTTC,CASSDTSRDRGLAGAWYEQYF
TRBD2,TRBV6-1,TRBJ2-3,NA,TGTGCCAGCAGGGTGGGACTAGCGGGCACAGATACGCAGTATTTT,CASRVGLAGTDTQYF
TRBD2,TRBV11-3,TRBJ2-1,many,TGTGCCAGCAGCCTCACTTCTAGCGGGGACGAGGAGTGTGTGTTCTTC,CASSLTSSGDEECVFF
NA,TRBV20-1,TRBJ1-4,many,TGCAGTGCTAGAGATTATGGCCAGGGCGGTGAAAAACTGTTTTTT,CSARDYGQGGEKLFF
TRBD2,TRBV7-2,TRBJ2-3,many,TGTGCCAGCAGCTCCGGACTAGCGGGGGCTAGCACAGATACGCAGTATTTT,CASSSGLAGASTDTQYF
NA,TRBV5-1,TRBJ2-7,many,TGCGCCAGCAGACCTGACACATTAACCTACGAGCAGTACTTC,CASRPDTLTYEQYF
NA,TRBV27,TRBJ1-2,many,TGTGCCAGCAGTTTATGGCAGGGGAATTACCTTTATGGCTACACCTTC,CASSLWQGNYLYGYTF
TRBD2,TRBV7-2,TRBJ2-1,few,TGTGCCAGCAGCTTAGCCGGAAAGACTAGCGGGAGATACAATGAGCAGTTCTTC,CASSLAGKTSGRYNEQFF
NA,TRBV10-1,TRBJ2-7,many,TGCGCCAGCAGTGATATTAGGGACTCTCTTTCTTCCGAGCAGTACTTC,CASSDIRDSLSSEQYF
TRBD1,TRBV6-1,TRBJ2-2,many,TGTGCCAGCAGTACCGGGACAGGGGTGGACACCGGGGAGCTGTTTTTT,CASSTGTGVDTGELFF